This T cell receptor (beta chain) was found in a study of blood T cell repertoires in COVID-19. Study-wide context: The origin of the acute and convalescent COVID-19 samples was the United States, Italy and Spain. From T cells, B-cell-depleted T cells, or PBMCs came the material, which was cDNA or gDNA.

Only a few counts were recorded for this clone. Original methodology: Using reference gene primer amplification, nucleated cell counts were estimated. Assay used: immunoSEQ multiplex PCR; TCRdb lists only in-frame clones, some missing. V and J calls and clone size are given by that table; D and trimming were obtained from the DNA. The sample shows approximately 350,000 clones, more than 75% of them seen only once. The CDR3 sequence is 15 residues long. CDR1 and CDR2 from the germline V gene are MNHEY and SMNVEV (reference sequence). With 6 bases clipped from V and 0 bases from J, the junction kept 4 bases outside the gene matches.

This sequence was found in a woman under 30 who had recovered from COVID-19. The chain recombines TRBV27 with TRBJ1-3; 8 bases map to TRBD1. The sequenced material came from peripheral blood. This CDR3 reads CASSYGTGSGNTIYF. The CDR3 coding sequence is TGTGCCAGCAGCTATGGGACAGGCTCTGGAAACACCATATATTTT.